This T cell receptor (beta chain) emerged from a study of cytomegalovirus exposure and HLA in healthy donors. Regarding the study as a whole: The classifier was said to identify cytomegalovirus status with high specificity and sensitivity.

Generated by immunoSEQ multiplex PCR, the TCRdb table keeps only in-frame clones and is missing some. The data hold some 310,000 clones, with roughly 87% observed a single time. The table lists this clone with a count of one. Its antigen is unknown. The CDR3 totals 11 residues. CDR1 is DFQATT, CDR2 SNEGSKA, per germline (reference sequence). Trimming shortened V by 5 bases and J by 6 bases, and 8 bases separated the two germline ends. The rearrangement joins TRBV20-1 to TRBJ2-1, with a weak D call TRBD1 (6 bases). The sample taken for sequencing was PBMCs. The source is a man aged 30 to 39 in good health and CMV-seronegative. The CDR3 region has the DNA TGCAGTGCTGACAGGTCCAATGAGCAGTTCTTC. This codes for CSADRSNEQFF.